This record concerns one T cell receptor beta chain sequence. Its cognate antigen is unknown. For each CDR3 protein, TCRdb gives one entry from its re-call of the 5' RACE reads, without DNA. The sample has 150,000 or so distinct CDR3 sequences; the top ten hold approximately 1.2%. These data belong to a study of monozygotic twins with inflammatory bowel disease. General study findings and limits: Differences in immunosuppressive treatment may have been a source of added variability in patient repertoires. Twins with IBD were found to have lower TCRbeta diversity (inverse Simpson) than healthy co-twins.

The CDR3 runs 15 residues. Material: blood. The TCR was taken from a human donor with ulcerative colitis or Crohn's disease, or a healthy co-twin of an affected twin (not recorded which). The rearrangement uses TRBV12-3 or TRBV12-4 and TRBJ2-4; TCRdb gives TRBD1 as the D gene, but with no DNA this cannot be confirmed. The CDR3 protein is CASSLGGMAKNIQYF.